A single sample gave rise to the 13 T cell receptor beta chains below, sequenced in a study of cytomegalovirus exposure and HLA in healthy donors. The PCR had 60 Vbeta and 13 Jbeta primers. Measured with immunoSEQ multiplex PCR; TCRdb has only the in-frame clones, and not every one. Of around 98,000 clones in the sample, about 70% are singletons; the top ten hold 8% to 9%. Sample: PBMCs. Receptors originate from a human donor in good health.

This chain links TRBV5-1 with TRBJ2-2; D gene unclear. The germline V and J ends were trimmed by 0 bases and 1 base, with 4 bases remaining between them. CDR1 is SGHRS and CDR2 is YFSETQ in the germline V gene. The CDR3 spans 14 residues. CDR3 sequence reads: CASSLVQNTGELFF. The CDR3 nucleotides are TGCGCCAGCAGCTTGGTTCAGAACACCGGGGAGCTGTTTTTT.

The CDR3 loop reads CASSLLPGLAGETQYF. The CDR3 coding sequence is TGTGCCAGCAGCTTACTGCCGGGACTAGCGGGAGAGACCCAGTACTTC. The J gene is TRBJ2-5, the V gene TRBV7-7; 12 bases agree with TRBD2. CDR3 length: 16 residues. Germline CDR1 reads SSHAT; CDR2 reads FNYEAQ (reference sequence). The V and J ends lost 2 bases and 4 bases, in that order; junction bases with no gene match: 5.

This clone has only a few counts. The V and J genes are TRBV5-4 and TRBJ2-1; TRBD2 matches at 11 bases. Germline V gene sequence: CDR1 SGHNT, CDR2 YYREEE (reference sequence). The CDR3 runs 16 residues. Trimming removed 4 bases from V and 3 bases from J; junction bases left unmatched: 6. DNA of the CDR3: TGTGCCAGCAGCACGGGCGGACTAGCGGGCTACAATGAGCAGTTCTTC. Translation: CASSTGGLAGYNEQFF.

In this sample, this clone turned up a few times. The chain is built from TRBV7-9 and TRBJ2-7, with unresolved D. This CDR3 has 14 amino acids. Trimming pared 5 bases from V and 7 bases from J, leaving 18 bases between. Germline-derived CDR1 and CDR2 are SEHNR and FQNEAQ (reference sequence). Here the CDR3 DNA reads TGTGCCAGCAGCCCACAATCTGACTTAAGTGAGCAGTACTTC. Translated, it gives CASSPQSDLSEQYF.

This rearrangement joins TRBV6-6 to TRBJ1-2, with TRBD1 identical over 9 bases. The germline V gene encodes CDR1 MNHNY and CDR2 SVGAGI (reference sequence). There are 14 residues in the CDR3. V trimming: 4 bases; J trimming: 6 bases; junction bases outside the gene matches: 6. CDR3 bases: TGTGCCAGCAGTTTCCCGGGACAGGGAAATGGCTACACCTTC. Amino acid sequence: CASSFPGQGNGYTF.

The chain carries TRBV7-2 and TRBJ1-5; D gene uncertain. The length of the CDR3 is 12 residues. The V end was cut by 4 bases, the J end by 9 bases, with 10 bases between. Germline CDR1 SGHTA, CDR2 FQGNSA. DNA for the CDR3: TGTGCCAGCAGCTCCCTCCTGAGGCCCCAGCATTTT. Its protein product is CASSSLLRPQHF.

This rearrangement joins TRBV2 to TRBJ2-3, with TRBD1 matching over 8 bases. CDR1 is SNHLY and CDR2 is FYNNEI in the germline V gene. With V trimmed by 5 bases and J by 0 bases, 4 bases remained unmatched. The CDR3 covers 15 residues. The CDR3 DNA is TGTGCCAGCAGTCGACAGGGGTCTAGCACAGATACGCAGTATTTT. Its protein product is CASSRQGSSTDTQYF.

This chain links TRBV18 with TRBJ2-7; tentative D call: TRBD1 (5 bases). CDR1 is KGHSH, CDR2 LQKENI, per germline. The V gene lost 4 bases and the J gene lost 2 bases, with 12 bases spanning the gap. The CDR3 is 14 amino acids. CDR3 DNA: TGTGCCAGCTCACGTTCTGGGGCCCCCTACGAGCAGTACTTC. Its translation: CASSRSGAPYEQYF.

The V call is TRBV5-1, the J call TRBJ2-1; TRBD1 is a possible D gene (6 bases). Germline V gene sequence: CDR1 SGHRS, CDR2 YFSETQ. Trimming took off 4 bases at V and 6 bases at J, with 20 bases between the two ends. This CDR3 contains 16 residues. CDR3: CASSLGFRTVFNEQFF. Written as DNA, the CDR3 is TGCGCCAGCAGCCTTGGATTTCGGACAGTCTTCAATGAGCAGTTCTTC.

The CDR3 nucleotides read TGCGCCAGCAGCTTGGGGACCTACAAGGGGAATGAGCAGTTCTTC. Its translation: CASSLGTYKGNEQFF. The chain combines TRBV5-1 with TRBJ2-1, with a tentative D call TRBD1 (5 bases). This CDR3 is built from 15 residues. V was cut by 0 bases and J by 7 bases, with 14 bases left in between. Germline assignment: CDR1 SGHRS and CDR2 YFSETQ.

The rearrangement joins TRBV6-1 to TRBJ1-3; 7 bases are a match to TRBD1. The germline CDR1 and CDR2 sequences are MNHNS and SASEGT. The V and J ends lost 4 bases and 0 bases, in that order; junction bases with no gene match: 6. The CDR3 extends over 16 amino acids. The CDR3 nucleotides are TGTGCCAGCAGTGTAAATACAGGGGACTCTGGAAACACCATATATTTT. As protein: CASSVNTGDSGNTIYF.

The rearrangement links TRBV30 to TRBJ2-7, with TRBD2 matching over 11 bases. Trimming took 1 base from V and 6 from J; bases not matched to a gene: 2. Germline CDR1 and CDR2: GTSNPN and SVGIG (reference sequence). CDR3 length: 13 residues. The CDR3 region has the DNA TGTGCCTGGAGTGGTAGCGGGAGGGGCGAGCAGTACTTC. Encoded protein: CAWSGSGRGEQYF.

The J gene is TRBJ2-7, the V gene TRBV7-2; D ambiguous. Trimming took off 2 bases at V and 3 bases at J, with 2 bases between the two ends. The CDR3 has 11 amino acids. Germline CDR1 and CDR2: SGHTA and FQGNSA. CDR3 sequence reads: CASSLLYEQYF. The CDR3 DNA is TGTGCCAGCAGCTTACTCTACGAGCAGTACTTC.